The clone carrying this TCR beta chain came up a few times. Its antigen is still unknown. The sample's time point: sample taken at primary tumor resection. The donor group consisted of some 70 patients who had untreated, early-stage non-small cell lung cancer. Whole RNA, isolated from tumor, nontumor lung or frozen PBMC, was sequenced without prior sorting. MiXCR was run by TCRdb on the 5' RACE reads, yielding one entry per CDR3 protein. This repertoire shows about 28,000 distinct CDR3 sequences, 7.1% found once; its top ten account for about 24%. This sample is drawn from a study of spatial heterogeneity in lung cancer. The wider study: Sequences of the beta chain were consistently detected in greater numbers than alpha-chain sequences.

V dropped 5 bases and J dropped 4 bases, with 5 bases sitting between them. Germline V gene lookup returns CDR1 SNHLY and CDR2 FYNNEI. The CDR3 spans 11 residues. Study-level points and caveats: One measure, the expanded intratumoral alpha and beta TCR count, tracked tumor mutation counts.

This clonotype was sampled from a male donor with early-stage non-small cell lung cancer. The rearrangement uses TRBV2 and TRBJ1-1; D is unresolved. The starting material was lung tumor tissue, obtained at surgery. This CDR3 is CASSYATEAFF. In DNA form, the CDR3 reads TGTGCCAGCAGTTACGCCACTGAAGCTTTCTTT.